This T cell receptor beta chain was sequenced for a study of T-cell memory formation after mild COVID-19. V shed 6 bases and J shed 0 bases, with 7 bases lying between them. The CDR3 runs to 14 residues. Germline V CDR1 and CDR2: SGHRS, YFSETQ. From the 5' RACE reads, TCRdb called clonotypes with MiXCR, one entry per CDR3 protein. The sample records 200,000 to 250,000 distinct CDR3 sequences, around a tenth being singletons. The specimen was PBMCs or a T cell subset sorted from them (not recorded which). The receptor was derived from a man between 18 and 29 years old who had mild COVID-19 (a few samples of this study predate the infection). Cell type and time point are not known. This chain connects TRBV5-1 to TRBJ2-6, with D uncertain. The CDR3 region has the DNA TGCGCCAGCAACCCGATCTCTGGGGCCAACGTCCTGACTTTC. Protein sequence: CASNPISGANVLTF.